A single sample is the source of the 10 T cell receptor beta chains below, sequenced in a study of CD8 T cells in Susac syndrome. RNA, at about 0.5 to 1 ug, was reverse transcribed with random hexamers. Each CDR3 protein is one row after TCRdb ran MiXCR on the immunoSEQ multiplex PCR reads. The sample lists about 430,000 distinct CDR3 sequences, more than 80% occurring once. The source material was CD8+ T cells from PBMCs. The receptors stem from a human donor with multiple sclerosis.

J is TRBJ2-5 and V is TRBV19; D not certain. V lost 7 bases and J lost 2, with 11 bases in between. Germline loops: CDR1 LNHDA, CDR2 SQIVND (reference sequence). The CDR3 extends over 13 amino acids. DNA for the CDR3: TGTGCCAGTATGGGCGGCTTACAAGAGACCCAGTACTTC. This translates into CASMGGLQETQYF.

This chain joins TRBV7-9 and TRBJ2-5; D is undetermined. Trimming took 5 bases from V and 0 from J, leaving 10 bases between them. The CDR3 loop spans 14 amino acids. From germline, CDR1 is SEHNR and CDR2 FQNEAQ (reference sequence). DNA for the CDR3: TGTGCCAGCAGCCCTGACGGGTACCAAGAGACCCAGTACTTC. Its translation: CASSPDGYQETQYF.

The chain uses TRBV3-1 and TRBJ2-7; 9 bases match TRBD2. The CDR3 has 13 residues. Germline CDR1 and CDR2: LGHDT and YNNKEL (reference sequence). The ends lost 4 bases at V and 3 bases at J; junction bases unmatched: 1. CDR3 in amino acids: CASSPSGNYEQYF. In nucleotides, the CDR3 is TGTGCCAGCAGCCCTAGCGGGAACTACGAGCAGTACTTC.

The chain has TRBV2 and TRBJ1-1, with TRBD1 matching 7 bases. V trimming: 8 bases; J trimming: 3 bases; junction bases outside the gene matches: 6. The CDR3 sequence is 13 residues long. Germline CDR1 reads SNHLY; CDR2 reads FYNNEI. CDR3: CASLDRADTEAFF. For the CDR3, the DNA is TGTGCCAGCCTAGACAGGGCGGACACTGAAGCTTTCTTT.

This chain uses TRBV29-1 with TRBJ2-7, with TRBD1 matching over 8 bases. Losses at the gene ends were 3 bases for V and 2 bases for J; bases not matched to a gene: 9. This CDR3 is 15 amino acids long. The germline CDR1 and CDR2 sequences are SQVTM and ANQGSEA. CDR3 sequence (DNA): TGCAGCGTTGAGGTCTCGGACAGGGATACCTACGAGCAGTACTTC. Translated, it gives CSVEVSDRDTYEQYF.

This sequence joins TRBV28 and TRBJ2-1; 9 positions match TRBD1. The trim removed 4 bases at V and 4 bases at J, leaving 8 bases unmatched. The CDR3 totals 16 residues. The germline V gene has CDR1 MDHEN and CDR2 SYDVKM. CDR3 sequence (DNA): TGTGCCAGCAGTTCCCCCGGGACAGGGAAGTACAATGAGCAGTTCTTC. It codes for CASSSPGTGKYNEQFF.

The count of this clonotype is one. This chain joins TRBV24-1 and TRBJ2-2; 10 bases fit TRBD2. Trimming at V came to 3 bases and at J to 2 bases, leaving 5 bases not matched to a gene. This CDR3 comprises 17 residues. The germline V gene has CDR1 KGHDR and CDR2 SFDVKD. CDR3 coding DNA: TGTGCCACCAGTGATGGACTAGCGGAAGATAACACCGGGGAGCTGTTTTTT. Its protein is CATSDGLAEDNTGELFF.

V and J are TRBV5-8 and TRBJ1-1; the match to TRBD1 covers 8 bases. This CDR3 is 15 amino acids long. After removal of 4 bases from V and 3 bases from J, the junction contained 8 bases not matched to a gene. Germline V gene sequence: CDR1 SGHTS, CDR2 YDEGEE. The CDR3 is CASSLTLTGDTEAFF. The CDR3 coding sequence is TGTGCCAGCAGCCTTACACTGACAGGGGACACTGAAGCTTTCTTT. Using reference TRBV5-8 and TRBJ1-1 for the parts outside the CDR3, the full variable domain is EAGVTQSPTHLIKTRGQQATLRCSPISGHTSVYWYQQALGLGLQFLLWYDEGEERNRGNFPPRFSGRQFPNYSSELNVNALELEDSALYLCASSLTLTGDTEAFFGQGTRLTVV.

V and J are TRBV12-5 and TRBJ1-1; D ambiguous. Trimming took off 7 bases at V and 0 bases at J, with 9 bases between the two ends. The CDR3 covers 13 residues. Germline values: CDR1 LGHNT, CDR2 FRNRAP. CDR3 region: CASVERLNTEAFF. DNA of the CDR3: TGTGCTAGTGTGGAGCGCCTGAACACTGAAGCTTTCTTT.

The J gene is TRBJ2-5, the V gene TRBV30; TRBD1 matches 7 bases. V gave up 5 bases and J gave up 2 bases; unmatched junction bases: 5. The CDR3 covers 13 residues. Germline V gene lookup returns CDR1 GTSNPN and CDR2 SVGIG (reference sequence). As DNA, the CDR3 is TGTGCCTGGCGACAGGGCTGGCAAGAGACCCAGTACTTC. It codes for CAWRQGWQETQYF.